The 30 T cell receptor beta chains reported below all come from one sample, sequenced in a study of cytomegalovirus exposure and HLA in healthy donors. TCRdb's table, derived via immunoSEQ multiplex PCR, lists solely in-frame clones and lacks some. This table has 70,000 to 80,000 clones, around 94% appearing once. The specimen sequenced was PBMCs. All receptors derive from a woman aged 18 to 35 in good health and CMV-seropositive.

The chain has TRBV7-7 and TRBJ2-1; 8 bases match TRBD2. Germline CDR1 is SSHAT and CDR2 is FNYEAQ (reference sequence). J lost 9 bases, V lost 4 bases, and 8 bases had no gene match. The CDR3 length is 14 residues. The CDR3 reads CASSSLSGTGEQFF. In nucleotides, the CDR3 is TGTGCCAGCAGCTCCCTTAGCGGGACGGGTGAGCAGTTCTTC.

The V gene is TRBV11-3, the J gene TRBJ1-1; D is unclear. The CDR3 spans 14 residues. In germline, CDR1 is SGHNT, CDR2 YENEEA. V was trimmed by 8 bases and J by 0 bases, leaving 13 bases between them. In DNA, the CDR3 is TGTGCCAGCTCCTATACGCCCATGAACACTGAAGCTTTCTTT. It translates to CASSYTPMNTEAFF.

Here the CDR3 DNA reads TGTGCCTGGAGTACAATTAGCGGGGGTCAAAGGCAGTACTTC. This encodes CAWSTISGGQRQYF. V is TRBV30 and J is TRBJ2-7; 9 nucleotides agree with TRBD2. The germline V gene has CDR1 GTSNPN and CDR2 SVGIG (reference sequence). The CDR3 runs to 14 residues. V gave up 2 bases and J gave up 9 bases; unmatched junction bases: 11.

The chain links TRBV5-1 to TRBJ1-4; no clear D. V lost 0 bases and J lost 4, with 10 bases in between. Germline V CDR1 and CDR2: SGHRS, YFSETQ. This CDR3 comprises 15 residues. The CDR3 DNA reads as TGCGCCAGCAGCTTGGGAGGTTCAGTTAATGAAAAACTGTTTTTT. Amino acids: CASSLGGSVNEKLFF. The full variable domain, its missing parts supplied by reference TRBV5-1 and TRBJ1-4, is KAGVTQTPRYLIKTRGQQVTLSCSPISGHRSVSWYQQTPGQGLQFLFEYFSETQRNKGNFPGRFSGRQFSNSRSEMNVSTLELGDSALYLCASSLGGSVNEKLFFGSGTQLSVL.

This chain uses TRBV7-8 with TRBJ2-7, with D unclear. Deletions cut 0 bases from V and 6 bases from J, with 9 bases between. The length of the CDR3 is 13 residues. The V gene's germline CDR1 is SGHVS and CDR2 FQNEAQ. The CDR3 loop reads CASSLATRSEQYF. The CDR3 nucleotides read TGTGCCAGCAGCTTAGCTACTCGCTCCGAGCAGTACTTC.

This clone was detected once. DNA of the CDR3: TGTGCCAGCAGCGAAGGTGCAGGTCTTGGATACACCTTC. Its protein product is CASSEGAGLGYTF. This chain links TRBV7-3 with TRBJ1-2; D unresolved. The CDR3 is 13 amino acids. V dropped 5 bases and J dropped 11 bases, with 18 bases sitting between them. Germline V lookup: CDR1 SGHTA, CDR2 FQGTGA. Full variable domain (rest looked up from reference TRBV7-3 and TRBJ1-2): GAGVSQTPSNKVTEKGKYVELRCDPISGHTALYWYRQSLGQGPEFLIYFQGTGAADDSGLPNDRFFAVRPEGSVSTLKIQRTERGDSAVYLCASSEGAGLGYTFGSGTRLTVV.

This sequence joins TRBV9 and TRBJ2-2; 8 bases are shared with TRBD2. This CDR3 region has 16 residues. Trimming took 4 bases from V and 3 from J; bases not matched to a gene: 8. Germline CDR1 SGDLS, CDR2 YYNGEE. The CDR3 sequence is CASSHWGRGDTGELFF. In DNA form, the CDR3 reads TGTGCCAGCAGCCATTGGGGGCGGGGGGACACCGGGGAGCTGTTTTTT.

The gene calls are TRBV4-1 and TRBJ2-2; 7 nucleotides match TRBD1. The junction had 11 bases not matched to a gene; V was cut back by 2 bases and J by 5 bases. The CDR3 runs 17 residues. Germline V lookup: CDR1 MGHRA, CDR2 YSYEKL. CDR3 amino acids: CASSQTRGPGLTGELFF. The CDR3 DNA reads TGCGCCAGCAGCCAAACTAGGGGGCCAGGGCTGACCGGGGAGCTGTTTTTT.

The V gene is TRBV2, the J gene TRBJ2-2, with 7 bases matching TRBD2. The CDR3 consists of 13 residues. The trim removed 6 bases at V and 3 bases at J, leaving 1 base unmatched. Germline CDR1 SNHLY, CDR2 FYNNEI. The CDR3 sequence is CASRLADTGELFF. The CDR3 nucleotides are TGTGCCAGCAGGCTAGCGGACACCGGGGAGCTGTTTTTT. Complete variable domain (other parts from reference TRBV2 and TRBJ2-2): EPEVTQTPSHQVTQMGQEVILRCVPISNHLYFYWYRQILGQKVEFLVSFYNNEISEKSEIFDDQFSVERPDGSNFTLKIRSTKLEDSAMYFCASRLADTGELFFGEGSRLTVL.

This rearrangement joins TRBV7-2 to TRBJ2-7, with D tentatively TRBD2 (5 bases). CDR1 is SGHTA, CDR2 FQGNSA, per germline. V dropped 2 bases and J dropped 3 bases, with 8 bases sitting between them. This CDR3 region has 13 residues. The CDR3 protein is CASSLILVYEQYF. In nucleotides, the CDR3 is TGTGCCAGCAGCTTAATACTAGTCTACGAGCAGTACTTC.

The rearrangement joins TRBV7-9 to TRBJ1-6, with D possibly TRBD1 on 5 matching bases. This CDR3 has 12 amino acids. Between the trimmed V and J ends, which lost 5 bases and 10 bases, there was a span of 9 bases. Germline V gene lookup returns CDR1 SEHNR and CDR2 FQNEAQ (reference sequence). Written as DNA, the CDR3 is TGTGCCAGCAGCAGGGGAAACTCACCCCTCCACTTT. This codes for CASSRGNSPLHF.

The J gene is TRBJ2-1, the V gene TRBV11-2; TRBD1 aligns across 8 bases. CDR1 and CDR2 from the germline V gene are SGHAT and FQNNGV. The trim removed 6 bases at V and 16 bases at J, leaving 5 bases unmatched. The length of the CDR3 is 10 residues. The CDR3 nucleotides read TGTGCCAGCAGTGGACAGGGACAATTCTTC. Its translation: CASSGQGQFF. Complete variable domain (other parts from reference TRBV11-2 and TRBJ2-1): EAGVAQSPRYKIIEKRQSVAFWCNPISGHATLYWYQQILGQGPKLLIQFQNNGVVDDSQLPKDRFSAERLKGVDSTLKIQPAKLEDSAVYLCASSGQGQFFGPGTRLTVL.

This clone was observed a few times. The chain employs TRBV11-3 and TRBJ2-1; 7 bases are shared with TRBD1. J was trimmed by 12 bases and V by 1 base; bases with no gene match: 0. In germline, CDR1 is SGHNT, CDR2 YENEEA. CDR3 length: 11 residues. CDR3 amino acids: CASSLGQGQFF. CDR3 coding DNA: TGTGCCAGCAGCTTAGGACAGGGGCAGTTCTTC.

The J gene is TRBJ1-3, the V gene TRBV19; a weak D match, TRBD1 (6 bases). Germline CDR1 is LNHDA and CDR2 is SQIVND (reference sequence). Trimming removed 5 bases from V and 1 base from J, with 12 bases in between. This CDR3 comprises 15 residues. In DNA, the CDR3 is TGTGCCAGTAGTGCGGCAACAGGGTCTGGAAACACCATATATTTT. Its protein is CASSAATGSGNTIYF.

This chain links TRBV27 with TRBJ1-5; D is perhaps TRBD1 (6 bases). Germline V gives CDR1 MNHEY, CDR2 SMNVEV (reference sequence). The CDR3 totals 14 residues. V dropped 3 bases and J dropped 6 bases, with 12 bases sitting between them. CDR3 sequence (DNA): TGTGCCAGCAGTTTGTCAGGGGTGGGTCAGCCCCAGCATTTT. Translating gives CASSLSGVGQPQHF.

The rearrangement uses TRBV19 and TRBJ1-1, with unresolved D. Germline-derived CDR1 and CDR2 are LNHDA and SQIVND (reference sequence). V was clipped by 3 bases and J by 11 bases, with 22 bases between them. The CDR3 runs 15 residues. CDR3 region: CASSIDPAGRENAFF. In DNA form, the CDR3 reads TGTGCCAGTAGTATTGACCCCGCCGGGAGGGAAAATGCTTTCTTT.

V and J are TRBV28 and TRBJ2-1; 8 bases line up with TRBD2. The CDR3 runs to 15 residues. Germline V CDR1 and CDR2: MDHEN, SYDVKM. The V and J ends lost 6 bases and 7 bases, in that order; junction bases with no gene match: 11. CDR3 protein: CASSPGGFSTNEQFF. As DNA, the CDR3 is TGTGCCAGCAGCCCGGGGGGGTTTTCTACGAATGAGCAGTTCTTC.

The chain carries TRBV28 and TRBJ2-7, with 8 bases that match TRBD1. Germline assignment: CDR1 MDHEN and CDR2 SYDVKM. This CDR3 spans 15 amino acids. The V and J ends lost 5 bases and 7 bases, in that order; junction bases with no gene match: 13. For the CDR3, the DNA is TGTGCCAGCAGTACGGGACAGGCTCTGGTGGGGGAGCAGTACTTC. Its translation: CASSTGQALVGEQYF.

The chain employs TRBV4-1 and TRBJ2-3; a weak D match, TRBD1 (6 bases). CDR3 length: 14 amino acids. Germline V gene sequence: CDR1 MGHRA, CDR2 YSYEKL. The V end was cut by 1 base, the J end by 4 bases, with 9 bases between. CDR3 nucleotide sequence: TGCGCCAGCAGCCAAGTACAGGGCCCAGATACGCAGTATTTT. Its protein is CASSQVQGPDTQYF.

The rearrangement joins TRBV6-5 to TRBJ2-3; D possibly corresponds to TRBD2 (5 bases). Trimming took 6 bases from V and 4 from J, leaving 17 bases between them. Germline-derived CDR1 and CDR2 are MNHEY and SVGAGI. The length of the CDR3 is 15 residues. CDR3 amino acids: CASRPDSESADTQYF. In DNA, the CDR3 is TGTGCCAGCAGACCGGATAGCGAGAGCGCAGATACGCAGTATTTT.

The V and J genes are TRBV7-3 and TRBJ1-1; D is unclear. CDR1 is SGHTA, CDR2 FQGTGA, per germline. V shed 3 bases and J shed 3 bases, with 8 bases lying between them. The CDR3 extends over 13 amino acids. The CDR3 sequence: CASSLVRDTEAFF. The CDR3 nucleotides are TGTGCCAGCAGCTTGGTCCGGGACACTGAAGCTTTCTTT.

V and J are TRBV2 and TRBJ1-1; D may be TRBD1 (5 bases). Trimming removed 9 bases at V and 0 bases at J, with 11 bases between. Germline V gene data show CDR1 as SNHLY and CDR2 as FYNNEI. CDR3 length: 13 residues. The DNA of the CDR3 is TGTGCCAGTCACAGGAATATGAACACTGAAGCTTTCTTT. Translating gives CASHRNMNTEAFF.

This chain uses TRBV2 with TRBJ2-1, with 8 positions matching TRBD2. V was clipped by 8 bases and J by 0 bases; unmatched bases: 6. The CDR3 has 15 amino acids. CDR1 and CDR2 from the germline V gene are SNHLY and FYNNEI. CDR3 sequence reads: CASSAGTSSYNEQFF. In nucleotides, the CDR3 is TGTGCCAGCTCCGCCGGGACTAGCTCCTACAATGAGCAGTTCTTC.

The rearrangement links TRBV10-3 to TRBJ2-7; TRBD2 is a possible D gene (6 bases). V was shortened by 10 bases and J by 6 bases, with 19 bases between the two germline ends. The germline V gene has CDR1 ENHRY and CDR2 SYGVKD. This CDR3 has 13 residues. The CDR3 bases are TGTGCCACCAATGGCGGGGCTGTAGGCGAGCAGTACTTC. It translates to CATNGGAVGEQYF.

This chain connects TRBV6-6 to TRBJ2-7, with TRBD2 matching over 7 bases. Trimming at V came to 4 bases and at J to 3 bases, leaving 9 bases not matched to a gene. The germline CDR1 and CDR2 sequences are MNHNY and SVGAGI (reference sequence). This CDR3 spans 15 amino acids. Here the CDR3 reads CASSSSSGFFYEQYF. The CDR3 DNA follows: TGTGCCAGCAGTTCCTCTAGCGGCTTTTTCTACGAGCAGTACTTC.

The V gene is TRBV5-5, the J gene TRBJ2-6; TRBD1 aligns across 9 bases. The CDR3 has 18 amino acids. The V segment lost 0 bases and the J segment 0 bases; nucleotides outside the gene matches: 4. The germline gives CDR1 SGHKS, CDR2 YYEKEE (reference sequence). The CDR3 coding sequence is TGTGCCAGCAGCTTGGAGGACAGGGGTAGCTCTGGGGCCAACGTCCTGACTTTC. It is translated as CASSLEDRGSSGANVLTF.

V and J are TRBV4-1 and TRBJ2-5; TRBD1 might be the D (6 bases). V lost 8 bases, J lost 2 bases, and 12 bases lay in between. The CDR3 loop spans 13 amino acids. CDR1 and CDR2 (germline): MGHRA, YSYEKL. The CDR3 nucleotides are TGCGCCAGCGCATACAGGGAGCAAGAGACCCAGTACTTC. It codes for CASAYREQETQYF.

V is TRBV9 and J is TRBJ2-5; unclear D gene. Germline CDR1 SGDLS, CDR2 YYNGEE. Trimming left V 4 bases short and J 4 bases short, with 17 bases between. This CDR3 has 15 residues. DNA of the CDR3: TGTGCCAGCAGCCGCATTCCGGAGCAGATAGAGACCCAGTACTTC. Its translation: CASSRIPEQIETQYF.

This chain links TRBV6-5 with TRBJ2-1; 7 bases align to TRBD1. Unmatched junction bases numbered 4, after V lost 5 bases and J lost 0 bases. This CDR3 is 15 amino acids long. CDR1 and CDR2 (germline): MNHEY, SVGAGI. CDR3 loop: CASSRRTGSYNEQFF. CDR3 in DNA: TGTGCCAGCAGTAGACGGACAGGCTCCTACAATGAGCAGTTCTTC.

This chain links TRBV28 with TRBJ1-6; perhaps TRBD1 as D (6 bases). The CDR3 consists of 15 residues. V shed 4 bases and J shed 7 bases, with 14 bases lying between them. The germline CDR1 and CDR2 sequences are MDHEN and SYDVKM. In DNA form, the CDR3 reads TGTGCCAGCAGTTCCGGGGGGGCTGGGAATTCACCCCTCCACTTT. It is translated as CASSSGGAGNSPLHF.